These 27 T cell receptor beta chains came from one sample sequenced in a study of T cell responses to AZD1222 COVID-19 vaccine. Using immunoSEQ multiplex PCR, the repertoire was profiled, and TCRdb retains in-frame clones only, with some absent. This sample has 150,000 to 200,000 clones, with around 95% found just once. This specimen consisted of peripheral blood, obtained on day 0 of AZD1222 vaccination. The receptors derive from an adult in good health.

The chain uses TRBV6-4 and TRBJ2-3; D not certain. V was clipped by 0 bases and J by 2 bases, with 9 bases between them. The CDR3 extends over 15 amino acids. Germline V lookup: CDR1 MRHNA, CDR2 SNTAGT. Written as DNA, the CDR3 is TGTGCCAGCAGTGACTCCGAACAACCCACAGATACGCAGTATTTT. Translated, it gives CASSDSEQPTDTQYF.

The V and J genes are TRBV24-1 and TRBJ2-1, with 8 positions matching TRBD2. The junction had 6 bases not matched to a gene; V was cut back by 9 bases and J by 3 bases. This CDR3 spans 14 amino acids. Germline assignment: CDR1 KGHDR and CDR2 SFDVKD. The CDR3 loop is CATYRSGSYNEQFF. CDR3 sequence (DNA): TGTGCCACCTATCGCAGCGGGAGCTACAATGAGCAGTTCTTC.

This chain connects TRBV6-5 to TRBJ1-2; no definite D call. CDR3 size: 13 residues. Trimming pared 7 bases from V and 3 bases from J, leaving 12 bases between. CDR1 is MNHEY and CDR2 is SVGAGI in the germline V gene. CDR3 DNA sequence: TGTGCCAGCACCCCCGGACGGCACTATGGCTACACCTTC. Its protein is CASTPGRHYGYTF.

The V call is TRBV30, the J call TRBJ1-1; D remains unclear. CDR3 length: 13 residues. With 0 bases removed from V and 1 base from J, the gap between germline ends came to 6 bases. In germline, CDR1 is GTSNPN, CDR2 SVGIG (reference sequence). CDR3 amino acids: CAWSVEANTEAFF. For the CDR3, the DNA is TGTGCCTGGAGTGTAGAAGCGAACACTGAAGCTTTCTTT.

The chain uses TRBV14 and TRBJ2-1, with 12 bases lining up with TRBD2. The CDR3 loop spans 21 amino acids. V dropped 1 base and J dropped 2; count of bases not matched to a gene: 15. Germline V gene sequence: CDR1 SGHDN, CDR2 FVKESK. In nucleotides, the CDR3 is TGTGCCAGCAGCCAAGGTCTTGGTCTAGCGGGAGGGACACTCACCTACAATGAGCAGTTCTTC. Encoded protein: CASSQGLGLAGGTLTYNEQFF.

This sequence joins TRBV15 and TRBJ2-7; D may be TRBD1 (6 bases). Germline assignment: CDR1 LNHNV and CDR2 YYDKDF (reference sequence). This CDR3 region has 16 residues. The V end lost 3 bases, the J end lost 6 bases, and 21 bases lay between the germline ends. The CDR3 sequence is CATSSTDSPRPLEQYF. The CDR3 DNA follows: TGTGCCACCAGCAGTACGGACAGTCCAAGGCCCCTCGAGCAGTACTTC.

In DNA, the CDR3 is TGTGCCTGGAGTGTTTCAAGGGGGTACTTCCCCTCCTTTAACTATGGCTACACCTTC. This encodes CAWSVSRGYFPSFNYGYTF. The V and J genes are TRBV30 and TRBJ1-2; D possibly corresponds to TRBD1 (6 bases). CDR3 length: 19 amino acids. CDR1 and CDR2 (germline): GTSNPN, SVGIG (reference sequence). Trimming cost V 0 bases and J 1 base, with 24 bases left between them.

This clone was picked up one time. DNA of the CDR3: TGCGCCAGCAGCTTGGCCCCGGACAGGGGAGCCGATACGCAGTATTTT. Translation gives CASSLAPDRGADTQYF. This chain links TRBV5-1 with TRBJ2-3; 9 nucleotides match TRBD1. The CDR3 is 16 amino acids. The germline gives CDR1 SGHRS, CDR2 YFSETQ. The trim removed 0 bases at V and 6 bases at J, leaving 8 bases unmatched.

The genes are TRBV2 and TRBJ2-7, with D perhaps TRBD1 or TRBD2 (6 bases each). Trimming stripped 3 bases from V and 3 bases from J, with 9 bases between. CDR1 is SNHLY and CDR2 is FYNNEI in the germline V gene. The CDR3 extends over 13 amino acids. CDR3 amino acids: CASSEGGLYEQYF. The CDR3 region has the DNA TGTGCCAGCAGTGAGGGGGGCCTCTACGAGCAGTACTTC.

This chain uses TRBV3-1 (or the pseudogene TRBV3-2) with TRBJ1-2, with D possibly TRBD1 on 5 matching bases. CDR3 length: 17 residues. V lost 1 base and J 9 bases, leaving 24 bases between the germline ends. The germline V gene encodes CDR1 LGHDT and CDR2 YNNKEL (reference sequence). CDR3 bases: TGTGCCAGCAGCCAAGTGGGGGGAATCGGTGGCTTGAAGAGCTACACCTTC. Amino acid sequence: CASSQVGGIGGLKSYTF.

V is TRBV5-4 and J is TRBJ2-1; the match to TRBD1 covers 7 bases. CDR3 length: 14 residues. With V trimmed by 4 bases and J by 4 bases, 5 bases remained unmatched. Germline V gene sequence: CDR1 SGHNT, CDR2 YYREEE (reference sequence). The CDR3 bases are TGTGCCAGCAGCCCTCGACAGGGATACAATGAGCAGTTCTTC. Translated: CASSPRQGYNEQFF.

The rearrangement uses TRBV28 and TRBJ1-2; TRBD1 matches 7 bases. The V gene end was trimmed by 6 bases and the J gene end by 4 bases; junction bases not matched to a gene: 11. Per the germline V gene, CDR1 is MDHEN and CDR2 is SYDVKM. The CDR3 covers 15 residues. Written as DNA, the CDR3 is TGTGCCAGCAGCCCCTCCCCGGGACAGATCTATGGCTACACCTTC. The encoded protein is CASSPSPGQIYGYTF.

This chain connects TRBV10-1 to TRBJ1-5; D remains ambiguous. Germline CDR1 is WNHNN and CDR2 is SYGVQD (reference sequence). Trimming removed 4 bases at V and 5 bases at J, with 12 bases between. CDR3 length: 14 residues. The CDR3 is CASSGAPNDQPQHF. The CDR3 DNA sequence: TGCGCCAGCAGTGGGGCCCCGAATGATCAGCCCCAGCATTTT.

This rearrangement joins TRBV6-5 to TRBJ1-5; no clear D gene. Germline V gene data show CDR1 as MNHEY and CDR2 as SVGAGI. The CDR3 contains 14 residues. Between the trimmed V and J ends, which lost 7 bases and 6 bases, there was a span of 16 bases. The CDR3 region is CASTPTERSQPQHF. DNA for the CDR3: TGTGCCAGCACCCCTACCGAGCGGAGTCAGCCCCAGCATTTT.

The rearrangement links TRBV28 to TRBJ1-2; D remains unclear. This CDR3 region has 11 residues. The V gene lost 4 bases and the J gene lost 12 bases, with 12 bases spanning the gap. Germline lookup yields CDR1 MDHEN and CDR2 SYDVKM. The CDR3 loop reads CASSWAGDHTF. CDR3 DNA sequence: TGTGCCAGCAGTTGGGCCGGGGATCACACCTTC.

J is TRBJ2-7 and V is TRBV27; 14 bases are a match to TRBD2. CDR1 and CDR2 (germline): MNHEY, SMNVEV (reference sequence). V shed 2 bases, J shed 1 base, and the junction held 4 bases outside the gene matches. The CDR3 extends over 17 amino acids. CDR3: CASSLGTSGSISYEQYF. CDR3 nucleotide sequence: TGTGCCAGCAGTTTAGGGACTAGCGGGAGTATATCCTACGAGCAGTACTTC.

The chain links TRBV5-8 to TRBJ1-1; TRBD1 agrees at 9 bases. Germline V CDR1 and CDR2: SGHTS, YDEGEE. V was clipped by 7 bases and J by 1 base; unmatched bases: 17. The CDR3 runs to 18 residues. CDR3 DNA: TGTGCCAGCCTCTTTAGACCGGGACAGGGAAGTTGGAACACTGAAGCTTTCTTT. Translation: CASLFRPGQGSWNTEAFF.

The chain has TRBV6-1 and TRBJ2-5; TRBD1 matches at 7 bases. V trimming: 2 bases; J trimming: 5 bases; junction bases outside the gene matches: 11. CDR1 is MNHNS, CDR2 SASEGT, per germline. The CDR3 covers 16 residues. The CDR3 reads CASSEWQGGELETQYF. The CDR3 nucleotides are TGTGCCAGCAGTGAATGGCAAGGGGGCGAACTGGAGACCCAGTACTTC.

The rearrangement uses TRBV28 and TRBJ1-2; TRBD1 might be the D (5 bases). Germline V gene sequence: CDR1 MDHEN, CDR2 SYDVKM. This CDR3 comprises 14 residues. V was clipped by 3 bases and J by 0 bases, with 8 bases between them. In DNA, the CDR3 is TGTGCCAGCAGTTTCGGGGGTACTAACTATGGCTACACCTTC. Protein product: CASSFGGTNYGYTF.

Here the CDR3 reads CASSFLQGAGTEAFF. CDR3 DNA: TGCGCCAGCAGTTTTCTACAGGGAGCGGGCACTGAAGCTTTCTTT. The rearrangement joins TRBV5-1 to TRBJ1-1, with a tentative D call TRBD1 (6 bases). This CDR3 comprises 15 residues. Trimming cost V 5 bases and J 4 bases, with 18 bases left between them. CDR1 and CDR2 (germline): SGHRS, YFSETQ.

This clone was observed once. V usage is TRBV5-1 and J usage is TRBJ1-2; tentative D call: TRBD1 (5 bases). The V gene's germline CDR1 is SGHRS and CDR2 YFSETQ. The V end lost 7 bases, the J end lost 1 base, and 8 bases lay between the germline ends. The CDR3 totals 12 residues. CDR3 protein: CASGGNNYGYTF. CDR3 DNA: TGCGCCAGCGGGGGGAATAACTATGGCTACACCTTC.

This sequence joins TRBV4-1 and TRBJ2-7, with D perhaps TRBD1 or TRBD2 (5 bases each). CDR3 length equals 16 residues. Germline CDR1 is MGHRA and CDR2 is YSYEKL. Between the trimmed V and J ends, which lost 1 base and 1 base, there was a span of 14 bases. DNA of the CDR3: TGCGCCAGCAGCCAAGCATTTGGGGGAAAGTCCTACGAGCAGTACTTC. This gives the protein CASSQAFGGKSYEQYF.

The chain joins TRBV4-2 to TRBJ2-3, with D possibly TRBD2 on 6 matching bases. The CDR3 runs to 17 residues. The germline V gene encodes CDR1 LGHNA and CDR2 YNFKEQ. Trimming took off 0 bases at V and 2 bases at J, with 15 bases between the two ends. CDR3 in DNA: TGTGCCAGCAGCCAAGATCTTGCCGAGGGACTCACAGATACGCAGTATTTT. It specifies CASSQDLAEGLTDTQYF.

CDR3 coding DNA: TGTGCCACCAGTGCCCCCGGTCGGGACACTGAAGCTTTCTTT. It encodes CATSAPGRDTEAFF. The V gene is TRBV24-1, the J gene TRBJ1-1; D gene ambiguous. The CDR3 totals 14 residues. V lost 5 bases, J lost 3 bases, and 12 bases lay in between. The germline gives CDR1 KGHDR, CDR2 SFDVKD.

The V call is TRBV28, the J call TRBJ1-1, with 7 bases that match TRBD1. J was trimmed by 1 base and V by 7 bases; bases with no gene match: 6. This CDR3 has 14 amino acids. Germline V gene lookup returns CDR1 MDHEN and CDR2 SYDVKM. CDR3 in DNA: TGTGCCAGCACCGTTCCAGGGGGGAACACTGAAGCTTTCTTT. Translating gives CASTVPGGNTEAFF.

The rearrangement links TRBV6-5 to TRBJ2-7; 9 bases line up with TRBD2. Germline CDR1 is MNHEY and CDR2 is SVGAGI. Trimming removed 8 bases from V and 1 base from J; junction bases left unmatched: 6. The CDR3 extends over 14 amino acids. CDR3 amino acids: CASLLAGRSYEQYF. The CDR3 nucleotides are TGTGCCAGCTTACTAGCGGGTCGGTCCTACGAGCAGTACTTC.

In this sample, this clone turned up a few times. The chain recombines TRBV5-5 with TRBJ1-2; D is possibly TRBD1 (6 bases). V lost 3 bases and J lost 8, with 14 bases in between. CDR3 size: 13 residues. Per germline, CDR1 SGHKS and CDR2 YYEKEE (reference sequence). The CDR3 loop reads CASSSQTGTGYTF. CDR3 sequence (DNA): TGTGCCAGCAGCTCCCAGACAGGTACAGGCTACACCTTC.